One and the same sample provided the 30 T cell receptor beta chains below, sequenced in a study of somatic mutations in cytotoxic T cells in rheumatoid arthritis. Profiling relied on immunoSEQ multiplex PCR, and the TCRdb table lists in-frame clones only, not all of them. Of tens of thousands of clones in the sample, under 90% are singletons; the top ten hold roughly 3.2%. Sequencing was carried out using CD8+ T cells sorted from blood. The receptor set was obtained from a man aged 40-50 years in good health.

This sequence joins TRBV6-6 and TRBJ1-2; D unresolved. The V gene lost 6 bases and the J gene lost 4 bases, with 6 bases spanning the gap. This CDR3 spans 11 amino acids. CDR1 and CDR2 from the germline V gene are MNHNY and SVGAGI (reference sequence). CDR3 nucleotides: TGTGCCAGCAGCTACCTCTATGGCTACACCTTC. Translating gives CASSYLYGYTF.

The CDR3 loop is CATSRELPSEQYF. The CDR3 DNA is TGTGCCACCAGCAGAGAACTCCCGAGCGAGCAGTACTTC. J is TRBJ2-7 and V is TRBV15; no reliable D call. This CDR3 spans 13 amino acids. Between the trimmed V and J ends, which lost 0 bases and 6 bases, there was a span of 9 bases. Germline V gives CDR1 LNHNV, CDR2 YYDKDF (reference sequence).

The chain couples TRBV15 to TRBJ2-3; tentative D call: TRBD2 (5 bases). V was pared by 1 base and J by 13 bases, with 15 bases between. Per germline, CDR1 LNHNV and CDR2 YYDKDF (reference sequence). This CDR3 contains 13 residues. The CDR3 sequence: CATSRGLERLKYF. The CDR3 nucleotides are TGTGCCACCAGCAGAGGTTTGGAGAGACTAAAGTATTTT.

This chain uses TRBV15 with TRBJ2-6; D is uncertain. Germline assignment: CDR1 LNHNV and CDR2 YYDKDF (reference sequence). Trimming shortened V by 6 bases and J by 5 bases, and 17 bases separated the two germline ends. The CDR3 runs to 16 residues. The CDR3 loop reads CATSTPGLTRANVLTF. The CDR3 nucleotides read TGTGCCACCAGTACACCGGGCCTAACAAGGGCCAACGTCCTGACTTTC.

V and J are TRBV2 and TRBJ1-4; no definite D call. With 4 bases removed from V and 0 bases from J, the gap between germline ends came to 12 bases. Germline V gene data show CDR1 as SNHLY and CDR2 as FYNNEI. The CDR3 is made up of 16 amino acids. CDR3 nucleotides: TGTGCCAGCAGTGGGCAGGTTCGCACAACTAATGAAAAACTGTTTTTT. Protein product: CASSGQVRTTNEKLFF.

The chain joins TRBV11-2 to TRBJ2-7; D is possibly TRBD2 (6 bases). Germline V gene sequence: CDR1 SGHAT, CDR2 FQNNGV. Trimming shortened V by 4 bases and J by 2 bases, and 12 bases separated the two germline ends. This CDR3 region has 14 residues. Here the CDR3 DNA reads TGTGCCAGCAGCTCACCGGGACTTCCCTACGAGCAGTACTTC. It translates to CASSSPGLPYEQYF.

The chain has TRBV6-5 and TRBJ2-1; maybe TRBD1 (6 bases). Germline V gives CDR1 MNHEY, CDR2 SVGAGI. V dropped 5 bases and J dropped 3 bases, with 11 bases sitting between them. This CDR3 contains 14 residues. The CDR3 nucleotides read TGTGCCAGCAGTCTCCGGGACAACTACAATGAGCAGTTCTTC. Protein sequence: CASSLRDNYNEQFF.

This sequence joins TRBV10-1 and TRBJ2-1; 7 bases match TRBD1. The CDR3 loop spans 12 amino acids. Trimming took 5 bases from V and 7 from J; bases not matched to a gene: 2. Germline V lookup: CDR1 WNHNN, CDR2 SYGVQD (reference sequence). CDR3 bases: TGCGCCAGCAGTTACAGGGGTAATGAGCAGTTCTTC. This sequence encodes CASSYRGNEQFF.

This clone came up once. This chain links TRBV6-5 with TRBJ2-7; 9 nucleotides agree with TRBD1. The CDR3 spans 13 residues. In germline, CDR1 is MNHEY, CDR2 SVGAGI. J lost 7 bases, V lost 2 bases, and 3 bases had no gene match. CDR3 sequence reads: CASSYGTGREQYF. The CDR3 nucleotides read TGTGCCAGCAGTTACGGGACAGGGAGGGAGCAGTACTTC.

The chain combines TRBV29-1 with TRBJ2-5; maybe TRBD2 (7 bases). V was trimmed by 4 bases and J by 1 base, leaving 13 bases between them. Per germline, CDR1 SQVTM and CDR2 ANQGSEA. This CDR3 comprises 14 residues. CDR3 coding DNA: TGCAGCGTTGGGAAGGGGGGGGTCCAAGAGACCCAGTACTTC. The encoded protein is CSVGKGGVQETQYF.

V gene TRBV4-2 combines with J gene TRBJ1-4; no firm D call. Per germline, CDR1 LGHNA and CDR2 YNFKEQ. This CDR3 spans 16 amino acids. Trimming stripped 0 bases from V and 7 bases from J, with 15 bases between. The CDR3 nucleotides read TGTGCCAGCAGCCAAGAGGGCAGGAGAGGGTCTGAAAAACTGTTTTTT. Protein product: CASSQEGRRGSEKLFF.

This chain links TRBV29-1 with TRBJ2-5; either TRBD1 or TRBD2 may fit D (5 bases each). The CDR3 is 15 residues long. From germline, CDR1 is SQVTM and CDR2 ANQGSEA. The V and J ends lost 7 bases and 0 bases respectively, with 18 bases between them. The CDR3 DNA reads as TGCAGCGCCTCCCGGGGCGGACGGTACCAAGAGACCCAGTACTTC. Its protein is CSASRGGRYQETQYF.

The gene calls are TRBV27 and TRBJ2-5; TRBD1 aligns across 8 bases. With 6 bases clipped from V and 5 bases from J, the junction kept 8 bases outside the gene matches. The germline V gene has CDR1 MNHEY and CDR2 SMNVEV (reference sequence). The CDR3 has 14 residues. The CDR3, as DNA: TGTGCCAGCAGCAGGGGGCAGGGATGGGAGACCCAGTACTTC. It is translated as CASSRGQGWETQYF.

CDR3 nucleotides: TGTGCCTGGATCCTCCTCGGGGGTCCTGCTCAGCCCCAGCATTTT. Protein product: CAWILLGGPAQPQHF. The rearrangement uses TRBV30 and TRBJ1-5; tentative D call: TRBD1 (5 bases). V was trimmed by 4 bases and J by 6 bases, leaving 19 bases between them. Germline lookup yields CDR1 GTSNPN and CDR2 SVGIG (reference sequence). This CDR3 region has 15 residues.

This chain connects TRBV27 to TRBJ1-2; D call uncertain. Trimming took off 2 bases at V and 8 bases at J, with 12 bases between the two ends. The CDR3 runs to 13 residues. From germline, CDR1 is MNHEY and CDR2 SMNVEV (reference sequence). The chain's CDR3 is CASSLRASGGYTF. The CDR3 DNA reads as TGTGCCAGCAGTTTAAGGGCCTCTGGAGGCTACACCTTC.

This clone was seen more than once but under ten times. This chain links TRBV27 with TRBJ2-3; no firm D call. Germline V gene lookup returns CDR1 MNHEY and CDR2 SMNVEV (reference sequence). V was clipped by 6 bases and J by 2 bases, with 6 bases between them. CDR3 length: 12 amino acids. DNA for the CDR3: TGTGCCAGCAGGGGAAACACAGATACGCAGTATTTT. Translated: CASRGNTDTQYF.

The V call is TRBV27, the J call TRBJ2-7, with 12 bases fitting TRBD2. CDR1 is MNHEY, CDR2 SMNVEV, per germline (reference sequence). J lost 5 bases, V lost 4 bases, and 6 bases had no gene match. This CDR3 region has 15 residues. CDR3 DNA: TGTGCCAGCAGTTCTCTAGCGGGAGGGAACAACGAGCAGTACTTC. As protein: CASSSLAGGNNEQYF.

The DNA of the CDR3 is TGTGCCAGCAGTGGTAGGACTAGCGGGAGGGATTACAATGAGCAGTTCTTC. Amino acid sequence: CASSGRTSGRDYNEQFF. The rearrangement joins TRBV27 to TRBJ2-1; TRBD2 agrees at 15 bases. In germline, CDR1 is MNHEY, CDR2 SMNVEV (reference sequence). After removal of 5 bases from V and 4 bases from J, the junction contained 6 bases not matched to a gene. The CDR3 is made up of 17 amino acids.

The genes are TRBV28 and TRBJ1-2, with D perhaps matching TRBD1 (6 bases). CDR3 length equals 14 residues. Germline V gives CDR1 MDHEN, CDR2 SYDVKM. Trimming removed 5 bases from V and 4 bases from J, with 14 bases in between. The CDR3 reads CASSTGQNLYGYTF. The CDR3 nucleotides read TGTGCCAGCAGTACAGGACAGAACCTCTATGGCTACACCTTC.

The V gene is TRBV6-1, the J gene TRBJ2-7; TRBD1 agrees at 11 bases. This CDR3 contains 14 residues. V shed 6 bases, J shed 2 bases, and the junction held 3 bases outside the gene matches. Looked up from germline, CDR1 is MNHNS and CDR2 is SASEGT. The CDR3 loop is CASSPGQGAYEQYF. The CDR3 DNA reads TGTGCCAGCAGCCCGGGACAGGGGGCCTACGAGCAGTACTTC.

This chain connects TRBV6-6 to TRBJ2-7; D might be TRBD1 (5 bases). V lost 2 bases and J lost 3, with 17 bases in between. This CDR3 has 16 amino acids. Germline loops: CDR1 MNHNY, CDR2 SVGAGI (reference sequence). In DNA, the CDR3 is TGTGCCAGCAGTTACCCCCCCTTGACAGAGAACTACGAGCAGTACTTC. Protein: CASSYPPLTENYEQYF.

The chain has TRBV7-9 and TRBJ2-3; 7 bases line up with TRBD2. Germline CDR1 reads SEHNR; CDR2 reads FQNEAQ (reference sequence). This CDR3 spans 17 amino acids. V lost 3 bases, J lost 0 bases, and 9 bases stayed unmatched. The chain's CDR3 is CASSFRERDFSTDTQYF. The CDR3 nucleotides read TGTGCCAGCAGCTTTAGAGAGCGGGACTTTAGCACAGATACGCAGTATTTT.

This chain links TRBV13 with TRBJ1-3; D is ambiguous. V lost 0 bases to trimming and J lost 0 bases, with 9 bases between them. CDR1 and CDR2 (germline): PRHDT, FYEKMQ (reference sequence). CDR3 length equals 16 residues. The CDR3 region is CASSLGHQFSGNTIYF. For the CDR3, the DNA is TGTGCCAGCAGCTTAGGCCACCAGTTCTCTGGAAACACCATATATTTT.

The genes are TRBV10-1 and TRBJ2-3; 7 bases align to TRBD2. The CDR3 is 14 amino acids. Germline V gene sequence: CDR1 WNHNN, CDR2 SYGVQD (reference sequence). J was trimmed by 7 bases and V by 5 bases; bases with no gene match: 9. The CDR3 region has the DNA TGCGCCAGCAGTCCAGCGGGACTACGGAATACGCAGTATTTT. Translated, it gives CASSPAGLRNTQYF.

In this sample, this clone is medium-sized. This sequence joins TRBV28 and TRBJ2-7; D might be TRBD2 (5 bases). Germline-derived CDR1 and CDR2 are MDHEN and SYDVKM. The CDR3 extends over 13 amino acids. V lost 4 bases and J lost 4, with 11 bases in between. CDR3 loop: CASSSDGLYEQYF. Written as DNA, the CDR3 is TGTGCCAGCAGTTCGGACGGACTTTACGAGCAGTACTTC.

This clone was seen just once. The chain uses TRBV4-3 and TRBJ2-5, with unresolved D. The CDR3 loop spans 14 amino acids. Germline V gene data show CDR1 as LGHNA and CDR2 as YSLEER. V was clipped by 0 bases and J by 4 bases, with 9 bases between them. The CDR3: CASSQDPPPETQYF. The CDR3 DNA reads as TGCGCCAGCAGCCAAGATCCCCCCCCAGAGACCCAGTACTTC.

J is TRBJ2-1 and V is TRBV18; TRBD2 agrees at 7 bases. Germline loops: CDR1 KGHSH, CDR2 LQKENI. This CDR3 has 16 amino acids. The V segment lost 7 bases and the J segment 6 bases; nucleotides outside the gene matches: 15. The CDR3 here is CASFQTGGYLSNEQFF. As DNA, the CDR3 is TGTGCCAGCTTCCAAACCGGGGGGTACCTCTCCAATGAGCAGTTCTTC.

V gene TRBV4-1 combines with J gene TRBJ1-4, with unresolved D. V was pared by 1 base and J by 12 bases, with 6 bases between. CDR1 and CDR2 from the germline V gene are MGHRA and YSYEKL. The CDR3 contains 11 residues. The chain's CDR3 is CASSQAAELFF. CDR3 bases: TGCGCCAGCAGCCAAGCCGCGGAACTGTTTTTT.

A word on this clone: The junction departs from germline at one end; a sequencing error may be responsible. The gene calls are TRBV6-1 and TRBJ2-5; D is uncertain. Germline values: CDR1 MNHNS, CDR2 SASEGT. The CDR3 sequence is 8 residues long. The CDR3 reads CASTDEDF. The CDR3 DNA is TGTGCCAGCACGGATGAGGACTTC.

The chain employs TRBV20-1 and TRBJ2-1; D remains ambiguous. V was pared by 3 bases and J by 9 bases, with 9 bases between. This CDR3 has 11 amino acids. Per germline, CDR1 DFQATT and CDR2 SNEGSKA (reference sequence). DNA for the CDR3: TGCAGTGCTAGTGGAGCACCTGAGCAGTTCTTC. Translated, it gives CSASGAPEQFF.